The next 30 T cell receptor beta chains were all read from a single sample in a study of T cell responses to AZD1222 COVID-19 vaccine (dated by TCRdb to about 2021). What this sample's time point label stands for: baseline before first vaccination. The library relied on the immunoSEQ multiplex PCR assay. In TCRdb, the immuneACCESS table is reduced to in-frame sequences with V and J assigned. These tables do not hold every clone; where another copy was compared, an unresolved V gene accounts for under half, and the others remain unexplained. This sample holds some 170,000 clones; just under 95% were observed only once. In total, the top ten clones hold about 0.9% of the sample. Specimen: peripheral blood, collected on day 0 of AZD1222 vaccination. Receptor source: an adult in good health.

This chain links TRBV6-1 with TRBJ1-6; perhaps TRBD1 as D (6 bases). The CDR3 totals 17 residues. V dropped 0 bases and J dropped 1 base, with 10 bases sitting between them. Germline V gene data show CDR1 as MNHNS and CDR2 as SASEGT. The CDR3 DNA is TGTGCCAGCAGTGAAGCGGAGGGGGGGTCCTATAATTCACCCCTCCACTTT. Its protein is CASSEAEGGSYNSPLHF.

The chain joins TRBV7-2 to TRBJ1-1, with TRBD1 as a possible D gene (5 bases). Deletions cut 4 bases from V and 1 base from J, with 7 bases between. Looked up from germline, CDR1 is SGHTA and CDR2 is FQGNSA. This CDR3 has 13 residues. The CDR3 DNA sequence: TGTGCCAGCAGCTACGGACAGAACACTGAAGCTTTCTTT. Translation: CASSYGQNTEAFF. The whole variable domain, filled in from reference TRBV7-2 and TRBJ1-1, reads GAGVSQSPSNKVTEKGKDVELRCDPISGHTALYWYRQSLGQGLEFLIYFQGNSAPDKSGLPSDRFSAERTGGSVSTLTIQRTQQEDSAVYLCASSYGQNTEAFFGQGTRLTVV.

This clone was detected once. The chain joins TRBV5-1 to TRBJ2-2; possibly TRBD2 for D (7 bases). The CDR3 consists of 18 residues. Germline V CDR1 and CDR2: SGHRS, YFSETQ. V lost 0 bases, J lost 5 bases, and 20 bases lay in between. The CDR3 DNA reads as TGCGCCAGCAGCTTGGTTTTGGCGGGGGCCGGCGGGACCGGGGAGCTGTTTTTT. It codes for CASSLVLAGAGGTGELFF.

The chain uses TRBV4-2 and TRBJ1-2, with 9 nucleotides matching TRBD1. CDR3 length equals 16 residues. Germline CDR1 and CDR2: LGHNA and YNFKEQ. V lost 4 bases and J lost 6; bases outside the gene matches: 12. The CDR3 DNA sequence: TGTGCCAGCAGCCCCCCTTATAAGGGACAGGGAGATGGCTACACCTTC. This codes for CASSPPYKGQGDGYTF.

This chain uses TRBV2 with TRBJ2-5, with D maybe TRBD2 (5 bases). There are 13 residues in the CDR3. V lost 1 base and J 2 bases, leaving 5 bases between the germline ends. Germline V gene lookup returns CDR1 SNHLY and CDR2 FYNNEI. The CDR3 DNA reads TGTGCCAGCAGTGAAGGGAGGCAAGAGACCCAGTACTTC. Protein product: CASSEGRQETQYF. Drawing the rest from reference TRBV2 and TRBJ2-5, the complete variable domain is EPEVTQTPSHQVTQMGQEVILRCVPISNHLYFYWYRQILGQKVEFLVSFYNNEISEKSEIFDDQFSVERPDGSNFTLKIRSTKLEDSAMYFCASSEGRQETQYFGPGTRLLVL.

The chain recombines TRBV2 with TRBJ1-5, with D tentatively TRBD1 (5 bases). Germline V lookup: CDR1 SNHLY, CDR2 FYNNEI. Trimming pared 8 bases from V and 6 bases from J, leaving 20 bases between. CDR3 length: 15 amino acids. The CDR3 sequence is CASGGFGTLGQPQHF. The CDR3 bases are TGTGCCAGCGGGGGATTCGGGACTTTGGGTCAGCCCCAGCATTTT.

This sequence joins TRBV10-3 and TRBJ1-1; 9 nucleotides align to TRBD1. J gave up 6 bases and V 0 bases, and 5 bases lay outside the gene matches. Germline V gene data show CDR1 as ENHRY and CDR2 as SYGVKD. The CDR3 runs to 15 residues. The CDR3 here is CAISESIRDRAEAFF. CDR3 DNA: TGTGCCATCAGTGAGTCGATCCGGGACAGGGCTGAAGCTTTCTTT.

This clone has a handful of counts. This rearrangement joins TRBV2 to TRBJ1-2, with TRBD1 matching over 7 bases. With V trimmed by 8 bases and J by 2 bases, 5 bases remained unmatched. The CDR3 is 13 amino acids. CDR1 is SNHLY, CDR2 FYNNEI, per germline. CDR3 residues: CASGQVPNYGYTF. CDR3 nucleotides: TGTGCCAGCGGACAGGTCCCGAACTATGGCTACACCTTC.

The table lists this clone with a few counts. This chain uses TRBV9 with TRBJ1-1; TRBD1 matches 10 bases. This CDR3 has 15 amino acids. From germline, CDR1 is SGDLS and CDR2 YYNGEE. Trimming took 3 bases from V and 3 from J; bases not matched to a gene: 5. As DNA, the CDR3 is TGTGCCAGCAGCGCCCACGACAGGGGGCACACTGAAGCTTTCTTT. Its translation: CASSAHDRGHTEAFF.

This clone was observed once. The chain recombines TRBV5-8 with TRBJ1-1; tentatively, D is TRBD1 (5 bases). CDR1 SGHTS and CDR2 YDEGEE come from the germline V gene. The CDR3 covers 13 residues. V was cut by 3 bases and J by 7 bases, with 13 bases left in between. The CDR3 loop is CASSSTVLGEAFF. As DNA, the CDR3 is TGTGCCAGCAGCTCGACAGTACTCGGTGAAGCTTTCTTT.

The rearrangement joins TRBV28 to TRBJ2-5; D unresolved. CDR3 length: 12 residues. The germline V gene encodes CDR1 MDHEN and CDR2 SYDVKM. Deletions cut 3 bases from V and 2 bases from J, with 4 bases between. CDR3 protein: CASSLGQETQYF. In nucleotides, the CDR3 is TGTGCCAGCAGTTTGGGGCAAGAGACCCAGTACTTC.

The chain uses TRBV5-6 and TRBJ2-7; TRBD1 matches at 7 bases. CDR1 is SGHDT, CDR2 YYEEEE, per germline. The CDR3 is 15 residues long. V lost 2 bases to trimming and J lost 3 bases; unmatched junction nucleotides: 8. This CDR3 is CASSFPRDRYYEQYF. In DNA, the CDR3 is TGTGCCAGCAGCTTTCCCCGGGACAGATACTACGAGCAGTACTTC.

V and J are TRBV6-5 and TRBJ1-1, with TRBD1 identical over 7 bases. Germline lookup yields CDR1 MNHEY and CDR2 SVGAGI. This CDR3 contains 11 residues. V lost 6 bases and J lost 10; bases outside the gene matches: 5. This CDR3 is CASSSRGRAFF. The CDR3 DNA reads TGTGCCAGCAGCTCCAGGGGGAGAGCTTTCTTT.

This chain connects TRBV28 to TRBJ2-7; TRBD1 might be the D (5 bases). The V end lost 4 bases, the J end lost 3 bases, and 10 bases lay between the germline ends. This CDR3 spans 13 amino acids. Germline V lookup: CDR1 MDHEN, CDR2 SYDVKM. CDR3 DNA sequence: TGTGCCAGCAGTTCCGGACACCACTACGAGCAGTACTTC. Its protein is CASSSGHHYEQYF.

This clone was seen a single time. This chain connects TRBV4-2 to TRBJ2-3; 13 bases are a match to TRBD2. CDR3 length: 19 amino acids. Losses at the gene ends were 0 bases for V and 0 bases for J; bases not matched to a gene: 6. Germline lookup yields CDR1 LGHNA and CDR2 YNFKEQ. CDR3: CASSQDGGLAGLSTDTQYF. The CDR3 DNA follows: TGTGCCAGCAGCCAAGATGGGGGACTAGCGGGGCTGAGCACAGATACGCAGTATTTT.

The chain employs TRBV7-8 and TRBJ1-6, with a weak D call TRBD1 (5 bases). The CDR3 length is 17 residues. In germline, CDR1 is SGHVS, CDR2 FQNEAQ. The V gene lost 5 bases and the J gene lost 6 bases, with 20 bases spanning the gap. CDR3 protein: CASSPHTAGALNSPLHF. The CDR3 DNA follows: TGTGCCAGCAGCCCCCATACCGCCGGGGCCCTTAATTCACCCCTCCACTTT.

This chain joins TRBV9 and TRBJ2-2; D is undetermined. The V end was cut by 0 bases, the J end by 6 bases, with 12 bases between. Per germline, CDR1 SGDLS and CDR2 YYNGEE. The CDR3 has 15 amino acids. The CDR3 sequence: CASSVDMYTAGELFF. Here the CDR3 DNA reads TGTGCCAGCAGCGTAGATATGTATACTGCCGGGGAGCTGTTTTTT.

V is TRBV6-5 and J is TRBJ1-5, with D possibly matching TRBD1 (6 bases). Germline CDR1 reads MNHEY; CDR2 reads SVGAGI. The CDR3 totals 15 residues. Trimming removed 2 bases at V and 5 bases at J, with 13 bases between. CDR3 sequence (DNA): TGTGCCAGCAGTTACGGGGGCTCGGGGGATCAGCCCCAGCATTTT. This translates into CASSYGGSGDQPQHF.

The table lists this clone with a count of one. CDR3 sequence reads: CASSRAGGADTIYF. CDR3 DNA sequence: TGTGCCAGCTCACGGGCAGGGGGCGCGGACACCATATATTTT. J is TRBJ1-3 and V is TRBV18, with 8 nucleotides matching TRBD1. Germline assignment: CDR1 KGHSH and CDR2 LQKENI. There are 14 residues in the CDR3. Trimming removed 4 bases from V and 8 bases from J; junction bases left unmatched: 7.

This sequence joins TRBV3-1 (or the pseudogene TRBV3-2) and TRBJ1-5, with TRBD1 identical over 9 bases. This CDR3 region has 14 residues. Germline trimming cut 4 bases from V and 11 bases from J; bases unmatched to any gene: 9. Germline loops: CDR1 LGHDT, CDR2 YNNKEL (reference sequence). The CDR3: CASSLGTGSRAQHF. CDR3 in DNA: TGTGCCAGCAGCCTAGGGACAGGGAGTAGGGCCCAGCATTTT.

This clone appeared a single time. This chain links TRBV24-1 with TRBJ2-7; no clear D gene. Germline CDR1 reads KGHDR; CDR2 reads SFDVKD. The CDR3 runs 12 residues. Trimming took off 5 bases at V and 3 bases at J, with 7 bases between the two ends. The CDR3: CATSVTVYEQYF. The CDR3 nucleotides read TGTGCCACCAGTGTCACAGTCTACGAGCAGTACTTC.

This rearrangement joins TRBV6-1 to TRBJ1-5; 7 bases agree with TRBD1. With V trimmed by 2 bases and J by 5 bases, 9 bases remained unmatched. CDR1 is MNHNS, CDR2 SASEGT, per germline. This CDR3 has 16 amino acids. The CDR3 DNA is TGTGCCAGCAGTGAACCAACAGGGGCTTCATATCAGCCCCAGCATTTT. This translates into CASSEPTGASYQPQHF.

The genes are TRBV7-3 and TRBJ2-6; 10 bases match TRBD1. Trimming took 2 bases from V and 3 from J; bases not matched to a gene: 10. This CDR3 has 19 residues. CDR1 is SGHTA and CDR2 is FQGTGA in the germline V gene. The CDR3 DNA reads as TGTGCCAGCAGCTTAGGCCCTGGGACAGGGGTGTTTGGGGCCAACGTCCTGACTTTC. This sequence encodes CASSLGPGTGVFGANVLTF.

The CDR3 loop reads CASSFTGTSGGMRYNEQFF. In nucleotides, the CDR3 is TGCGCCAGCAGCTTCACCGGGACTAGCGGGGGTATGCGATACAATGAGCAGTTCTTC. The V gene is TRBV5-1, the J gene TRBJ2-1; 14 bases align to TRBD2. This CDR3 is built from 19 residues. The germline V gene encodes CDR1 SGHRS and CDR2 YFSETQ. The V and J ends lost 2 bases and 4 bases, in that order; junction bases with no gene match: 11.

The chain couples TRBV18 to TRBJ2-2; D call uncertain. This CDR3 region has 15 residues. CDR1 KGHSH and CDR2 LQKENI come from the germline V gene. The germline V and J ends were trimmed by 4 bases and 1 base, with 10 bases remaining between them. The DNA of the CDR3 is TGTGCCAGCTCACTTGGGTCAGAGAACACCGGGGAGCTGTTTTTT. Translation: CASSLGSENTGELFF.

The CDR3 region has the DNA TGTGCCAGTAGTGTTCAGGGTAGGAATGAGCAGTTCTTC. This translates into CASSVQGRNEQFF. V usage is TRBV19 and J usage is TRBJ2-1; tentative D call: TRBD1 (5 bases). CDR3 size: 13 residues. V was trimmed by 5 bases and J by 7 bases, leaving 12 bases between them. Germline CDR1 reads LNHDA; CDR2 reads SQIVND (reference sequence).

The chain combines TRBV6-6 with TRBJ1-2, with D maybe TRBD1 (5 bases). This CDR3 is 13 amino acids long. Germline lookup yields CDR1 MNHNY and CDR2 SVGAGI (reference sequence). V was clipped by 2 bases and J by 4 bases, with 8 bases between them. CDR3 protein: CASSYEGPYGYTF. As DNA, the CDR3 is TGTGCCAGCAGTTACGAGGGGCCCTATGGCTACACCTTC.

This clone was recorded once. The V call is TRBV6-6, the J call TRBJ1-1; D remains unclear. The CDR3 spans 17 residues. V gave up 5 bases and J gave up 4 bases, with 23 bases separating them. The germline V gene encodes CDR1 MNHNY and CDR2 SVGAGI (reference sequence). CDR3 loop: CASSLSFRDLDITEAFF. DNA of the CDR3: TGTGCCAGCAGTCTATCATTCCGAGACTTGGATATCACTGAAGCTTTCTTT.

The V gene is TRBV30, the J gene TRBJ1-2, with 8 bases lining up with TRBD1. This CDR3 contains 13 residues. The V segment lost 5 bases and the J segment 4 bases; nucleotides outside the gene matches: 6. Germline CDR1 is GTSNPN and CDR2 is SVGIG (reference sequence). The CDR3 DNA is TGTGCCTGGGACGACAGGGGTTCCTATGGCTACACCTTC. Its protein is CAWDDRGSYGYTF. Full variable domain (missing parts from reference TRBV30 and TRBJ1-2): SQTIHQWPATLVQPVGSPLSLECTVEGTSNPNLYWYRQAAGRGLQLLFYSVGIGQISSEVPQNLSASRPQDRQFILSSKKLLLSDSGFYLCAWDDRGSYGYTFGSGTRLTVV.

V and J are TRBV30 and TRBJ2-3; D is possibly TRBD2 (5 bases). Looked up from germline, CDR1 is GTSNPN and CDR2 is SVGIG (reference sequence). Deletions cut 0 bases from V and 3 bases from J, with 13 bases between. This CDR3 is built from 15 residues. The CDR3 region has the DNA TGTGCCTGGAGTGTACTAGGAGAGCAAACAGATACGCAGTATTTT. It translates to CAWSVLGEQTDTQYF.